Listed below are T cell receptor beta chains from one sample, sequenced in a study of shared clonotypes between healthy human individuals. Assay used: immunoSEQ multiplex PCR; TCRdb lists only in-frame clones, some missing. Of hundreds of thousands of clones in the sample, around 74% are singletons; the top ten hold 1.5% to 2%. Sequenced material: memory CD4+ T cells sorted from blood. The receptors were sampled from a woman between 25 and 40 years old in good health. Each CDR3 is given with its conserved first and last residue. A D gene is named only where the DNA matches it firmly. Size is omitted from some rows. Given values are once, few, many or a class for expanded clones.

j_call | clone_size | d_call | v_call | cdr3_nt | cdr3_aa
TRBJ1-5 | - | TRBD1 | TRBV5-4 | TGTGCCAGCAGCTGGGACAGGGGCCAGCCCCAGCATTTT | CASSWDRGQPQHF
TRBJ2-2 | - | TRBD2 | TRBV6-6 | TGTGCCAGCAGACCGGGACTAGCAAACACCGGGGAGCTGTTTTTT | CASRPGLANTGELFF
TRBJ1-6 | - | - | TRBV6-5 | TGTGCCAGCAGTGTAAACCGGGACTGGGATTCACCCCTCCACTTT | CASSVNRDWDSPLHF
TRBJ1-2 | many | TRBD1 | TRBV19 | TGTGCCAGTAGTAAGACAGGGGAAGCGGGAGGCTACACCTTC | CASSKTGEAGGYTF
TRBJ2-3 | - | - | TRBV27 | TGTGCCAGCTTCGCTAGTTTCGGGTCCCAAAGGGGGACGCAGTATTTT | CASFASFGSQRGTQYF
TRBJ2-3 | few | TRBD2 | TRBV6-1 | TGTGCCAGCAGTAGACTAGCGGGAGATGTAGATACGCAGTATTTT | CASSRLAGDVDTQYF
TRBJ2-5 | - | TRBD2 | TRBV7-9 | TGTGCCAGCAGCTCTCATTTTTACGGGAGGGGAGAGACCCAGTACTTC | CASSSHFYGRGETQYF
TRBJ1-3 | few | - | TRBV7-8 | TGTGCCAGCAGCTTAGGTGTAGTGGGGCTCGGAAACACCATATATTTT | CASSLGVVGLGNTIYF
TRBJ2-1 | few | TRBD2 | TRBV28 | TGTGCCAGCAGTTCTGGGAGGGAGCACAGCTCCTACAATGAGCAGTTCTTC | CASSSGREHSSYNEQFF
TRBJ2-7 | few | - | TRBV7-9 | TGTGCCAGCAGCTTAGAAATGGGGGAGGCTAGCGAGCAGTACTTC | CASSLEMGEASEQYF
TRBJ1-5 | - | - | TRBV5-5 | TGTGCCAGCAGCCTGGCTCCGGGGAATCAGCCCCAGCATTTT | CASSLAPGNQPQHF
TRBJ2-1 | - | - | TRBV21-1 | TGTGCCAGTAGCAAGCGGGGGGTAGCGGGCTTCTACAATGAGCAGTTCTTC | CASSKRGVAGFYNEQFF
TRBJ1-1 | - | - | TRBV2 | TGTGCCAGCAGTGTGGGATGGGGGGTTGAAGCTTTCTTT | CASSVGWGVEAFF
TRBJ2-7 | - | - | TRBV5-1 | TGCGCCAGTGCATGGACTGCGGGCTCCCACGAGCAGTACTTC | CASAWTAGSHEQYF
TRBJ2-1 | - | - | TRBV11-1 | TGTGCCAGCAGCCGGCGGTCGCTGAGCTCCTACAATGAGCAGTTCTTC | CASSRRSLSSYNEQFF
TRBJ1-4 | - | - | TRBV28 | TGTGCCAGCAGTTTACACCGACGATTGGGAGAAAAACTGTTTTTT | CASSLHRRLGEKLFF
TRBJ2-5 | - | TRBD2 | TRBV7-9 | TGTGCCAGCAGCTTGAACCGGACTAGCAGACAAGAGACCCAGTACTTC | CASSLNRTSRQETQYF
TRBJ2-3 | few | - | TRBV11-2 | TGTGCCAGCAGCTTGCCGGGAGCAGATACGCAGTATTTT | CASSLPGADTQYF
TRBJ2-6 | - | TRBD2 | TRBV9 | TGTGCCAGCAGCGCCGTCCTCGCGGGAGGGATCGTTGGGGCCAACGTCCTGACTTTC | CASSAVLAGGIVGANVLTF
TRBJ1-1 | few | TRBD1 | TRBV6-5 | TGTGCCAGCCAAGGGGGCCGATCGAACACTGAAGCTTTCTTT | CASQGGRSNTEAFF
TRBJ2-4 | - | TRBD2 | TRBV2 | TGTGCCAGCACTCCTACTAGCGGGGCCGGGAAAAACATTCAGTACTTC | CASTPTSGAGKNIQYF
TRBJ2-7 | few | TRBD1 | TRBV7-2 | TGTGCCAGCAGCTTGACCGGGACAGGTCGCTACGAGCAGTACTTC | CASSLTGTGRYEQYF
TRBJ2-7 | - | TRBD2 | TRBV5-1 | TGCGCCAGCAGTTTGACAGGCGGGAGGAGCTCCTACGAGCAGTACTTC | CASSLTGGRSSYEQYF
TRBJ2-1 | - | - | TRBV28 | TGTGCCAGCAGTTCGGCGTATAGGTACAATGAGCAGTTCTTC | CASSSAYRYNEQFF
TRBJ2-1 | few | - | TRBV21-1 | TGTGCCAGCAGCCACCGACAGTACAATGAGCAGTTCTTC | CASSHRQYNEQFF
TRBJ1-5 | - | - | TRBV27 | TGTGCCAGCAGTCCCCTAGGGCAGCCCCAGCATTTT | CASSPLGQPQHF
TRBJ1-4 | - | - | TRBV4-1 | TGCGCCAGCAGTCCACTGGGCGGCAGTCAGTATTGGGAAAAACTGTTTTTT | CASSPLGGSQYWEKLFF
TRBJ2-1 | few | TRBD2 | TRBV9 | TGTGCCAGCAGCGTAGGGGGAGGACTAGCGGGATTTGAGCAGTTCTTC | CASSVGGGLAGFEQFF
TRBJ1-1 | few | - | TRBV10-3 | TGTGCCATCAGTGAGGAAAGGGAGACTGAAGCTTTCTTT | CAISEERETEAFF
TRBJ1-2 | - | - | TRBV9 | TGTGCCAGCAGCGTAGGGAGGGTAAAAAAATCTAACTATGGCTACACCTTC | CASSVGRVKKSNYGYTF
TRBJ2-5 | - | - | TRBV7-8 | TGTGCCAGCAGCTTAGTCCTAGTTTCGGGAGAGACCCAGTACTTC | CASSLVLVSGETQYF
TRBJ1-4 | - | - | TRBV10-2 | TGCGCCAGCAGTGAGCCAGGGGCCGGTGAAAAACTGTTTTTT | CASSEPGAGEKLFF
TRBJ2-5 | - | TRBD2 | TRBV6-5 | TGTGCCAGCAGTTACGTGGCTAGCGGGAAGCGAGAGACCCAGTACTTC | CASSYVASGKRETQYF
TRBJ2-7 | - | - | TRBV20-1 | TGCAGTGCTAAACCCTCCTACGAGCAGTACTTC | CSAKPSYEQYF
TRBJ2-2 | - | - | TRBV7-3 | TGTGCCAGCAGCTTAAACAGGCCGAACACCGGGGAGCTGTTTTTT | CASSLNRPNTGELFF
TRBJ2-1 | few | - | TRBV7-2 | TGTGCCAGCAGCTTAGCGCGTAGGGATTACAATGAGCAGTTCTTC | CASSLARRDYNEQFF
TRBJ2-3 | - | - | TRBV14 | TGTGCCAGCAGCCAATACTCGCTGAACACAGATACGCAGTATTTT | CASSQYSLNTDTQYF
TRBJ1-5 | - | - | TRBV2 | TGTGCCAGCAGTGAACGGCAGGGGAATCAGCCCCAGCATTTT | CASSERQGNQPQHF
TRBJ2-7 | - | - | TRBV10-3 | TGTGCCATCAGTGCAGGGCAGGGATATGGGTACGAGCAGTACTTC | CAISAGQGYGYEQYF
TRBJ1-1 | few | - | TRBV4-2 | TGTGCCAGCAGCCAAGTGGGGACAATGAACACTGAAGCTTTCTTT | CASSQVGTMNTEAFF